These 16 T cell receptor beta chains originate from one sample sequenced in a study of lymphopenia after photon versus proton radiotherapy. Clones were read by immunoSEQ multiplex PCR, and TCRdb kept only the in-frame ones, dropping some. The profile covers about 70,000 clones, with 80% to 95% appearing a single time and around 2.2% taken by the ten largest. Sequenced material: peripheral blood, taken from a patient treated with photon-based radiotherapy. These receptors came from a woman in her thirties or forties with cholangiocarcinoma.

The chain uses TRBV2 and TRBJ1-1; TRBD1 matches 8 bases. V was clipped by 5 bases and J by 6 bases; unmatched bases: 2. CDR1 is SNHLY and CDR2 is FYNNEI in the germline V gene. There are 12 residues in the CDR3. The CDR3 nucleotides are TGTGCCAGCAGTAGGACAGGGCCTGAAGCTTTCTTT. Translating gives CASSRTGPEAFF.

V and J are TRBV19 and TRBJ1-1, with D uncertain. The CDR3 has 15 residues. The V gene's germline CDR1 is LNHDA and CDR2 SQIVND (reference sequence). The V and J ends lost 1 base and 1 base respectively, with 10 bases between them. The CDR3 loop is CASSIGVPRNTEAFF. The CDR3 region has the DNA TGTGCCAGTAGTATAGGGGTCCCACGGAACACTGAAGCTTTCTTT.

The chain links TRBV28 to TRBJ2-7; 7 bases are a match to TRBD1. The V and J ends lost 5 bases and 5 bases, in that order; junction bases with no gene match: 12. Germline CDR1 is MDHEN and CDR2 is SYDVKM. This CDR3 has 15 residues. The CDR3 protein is CASSTTGVVENEQYF. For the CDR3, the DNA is TGTGCCAGCAGTACCACAGGGGTCGTTGAGAACGAGCAGTACTTC.

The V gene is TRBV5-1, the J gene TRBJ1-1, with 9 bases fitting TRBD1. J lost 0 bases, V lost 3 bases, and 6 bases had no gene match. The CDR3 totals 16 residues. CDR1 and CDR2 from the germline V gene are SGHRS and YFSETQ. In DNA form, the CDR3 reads TGCGCCAGCAGCTCGGGGACAGGGTCCATGAACACTGAAGCTTTCTTT. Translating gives CASSSGTGSMNTEAFF.

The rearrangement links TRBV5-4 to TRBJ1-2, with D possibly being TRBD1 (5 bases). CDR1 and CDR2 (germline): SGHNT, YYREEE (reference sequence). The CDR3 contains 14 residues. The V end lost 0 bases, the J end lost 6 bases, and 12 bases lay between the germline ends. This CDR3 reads CASSLGAGTHGYTF. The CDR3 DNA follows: TGTGCCAGCAGCTTGGGGGCAGGGACCCATGGCTACACCTTC.

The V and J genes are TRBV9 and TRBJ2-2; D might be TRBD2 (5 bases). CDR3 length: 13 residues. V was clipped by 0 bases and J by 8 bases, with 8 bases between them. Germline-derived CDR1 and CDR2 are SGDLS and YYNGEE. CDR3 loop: CASSVEGAGELFF. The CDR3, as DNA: TGTGCCAGCAGCGTAGAGGGAGCAGGGGAGCTGTTTTTT.

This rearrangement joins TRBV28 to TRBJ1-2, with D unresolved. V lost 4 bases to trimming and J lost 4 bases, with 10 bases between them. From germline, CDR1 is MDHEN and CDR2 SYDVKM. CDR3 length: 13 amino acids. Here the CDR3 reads CASSSSGTYGYTF. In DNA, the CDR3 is TGTGCCAGCAGTTCTAGCGGTACCTATGGCTACACCTTC.

CDR3 sequence reads: CASSLGSGTVAFF. CDR3 sequence (DNA): TGTGCCAGCAGCTTGGGTAGCGGCACGGTGGCTTTCTTT. This chain joins TRBV5-4 and TRBJ1-1; no firm D call. The V gene's germline CDR1 is SGHNT and CDR2 YYREEE (reference sequence). V lost 0 bases and J 11 bases, leaving 14 bases between the germline ends. The CDR3 loop spans 13 amino acids.

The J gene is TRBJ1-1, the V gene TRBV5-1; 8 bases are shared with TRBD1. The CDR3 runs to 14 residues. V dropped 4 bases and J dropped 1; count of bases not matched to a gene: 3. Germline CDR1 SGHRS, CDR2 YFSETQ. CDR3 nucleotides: TGCGCCAGCAGCACCGGGACAGGGAACACTGAAGCTTTCTTT. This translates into CASSTGTGNTEAFF. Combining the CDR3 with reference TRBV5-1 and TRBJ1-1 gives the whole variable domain KAGVTQTPRYLIKTRGQQVTLSCSPISGHRSVSWYQQTPGQGLQFLFEYFSETQRNKGNFPGRFSGRQFSNSRSEMNVSTLELGDSALYLCASSTGTGNTEAFFGQGTRLTVV.

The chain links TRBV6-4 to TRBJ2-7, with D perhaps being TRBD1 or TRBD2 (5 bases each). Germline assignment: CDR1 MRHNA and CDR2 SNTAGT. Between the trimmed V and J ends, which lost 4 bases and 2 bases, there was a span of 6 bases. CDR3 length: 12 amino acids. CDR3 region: CASSGGPYEQYF. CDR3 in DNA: TGTGCCAGCAGTGGGGGACCCTACGAGCAGTACTTC.

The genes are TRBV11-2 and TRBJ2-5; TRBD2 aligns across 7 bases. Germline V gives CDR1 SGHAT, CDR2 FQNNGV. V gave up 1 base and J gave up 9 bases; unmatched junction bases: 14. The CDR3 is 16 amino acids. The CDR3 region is CASSLGASGTRGAQYF. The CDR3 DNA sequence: TGTGCCAGCAGCTTAGGGGCTAGCGGAACCCGAGGGGCCCAGTACTTC.

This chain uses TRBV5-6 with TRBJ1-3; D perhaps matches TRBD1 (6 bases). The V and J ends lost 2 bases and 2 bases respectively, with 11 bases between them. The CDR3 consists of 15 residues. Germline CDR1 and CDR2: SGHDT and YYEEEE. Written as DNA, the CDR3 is TGTGCCAGCAGCTTAAATCAGGGGACTGGAAACACCATATATTTT. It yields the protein CASSLNQGTGNTIYF.

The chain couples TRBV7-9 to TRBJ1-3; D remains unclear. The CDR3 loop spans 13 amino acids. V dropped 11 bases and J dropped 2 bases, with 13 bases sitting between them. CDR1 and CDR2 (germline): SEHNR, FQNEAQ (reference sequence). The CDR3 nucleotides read TGTGCCGTGATAGCGCGGACTGGAAACACCATATATTTT. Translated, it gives CAVIARTGNTIYF.

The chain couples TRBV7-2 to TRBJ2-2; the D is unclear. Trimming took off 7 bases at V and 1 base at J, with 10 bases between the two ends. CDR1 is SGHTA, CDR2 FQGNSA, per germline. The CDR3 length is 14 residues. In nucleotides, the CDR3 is TGTGCCAGCAAGGTGGATGGGAACACCGGGGAGCTGTTTTTT. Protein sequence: CASKVDGNTGELFF.

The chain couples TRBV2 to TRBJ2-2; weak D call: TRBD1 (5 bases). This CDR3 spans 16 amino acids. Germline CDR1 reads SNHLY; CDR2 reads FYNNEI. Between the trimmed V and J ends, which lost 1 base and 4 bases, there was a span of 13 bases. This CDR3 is CASSEEVLQVTGELFF. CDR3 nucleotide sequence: TGTGCCAGCAGTGAAGAGGTCCTACAGGTCACCGGGGAGCTGTTTTTT.

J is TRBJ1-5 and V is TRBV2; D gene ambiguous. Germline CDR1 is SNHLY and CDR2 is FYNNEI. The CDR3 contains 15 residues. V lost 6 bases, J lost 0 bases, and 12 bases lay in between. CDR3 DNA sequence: TGTGCCAGCAGCGGGCGGGGTAATAGCAATCAGCCCCAGCATTTT. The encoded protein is CASSGRGNSNQPQHF. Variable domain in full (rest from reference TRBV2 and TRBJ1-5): EPEVTQTPSHQVTQMGQEVILRCVPISNHLYFYWYRQILGQKVEFLVSFYNNEISEKSEIFDDQFSVERPDGSNFTLKIRSTKLEDSAMYFCASSGRGNSNQPQHFGDGTRLSIL.